This T cell receptor (beta chain) appears in the sequencing data of a study of PD-1 blockade in classical Hodgkin lymphoma. The overall study: Nivolumab dosed at 3 mg/kg went to patients intravenously every 2 weeks.

No patient escaped relapse after autologous stem cell transplantation, and brentuximab vedotin exposure varied. Each best response was a complete response, a partial response or progressive disease. Deletions cut 4 bases from V and 0 bases from J, with 11 bases between. CDR1 is GTSNPN, CDR2 SVGIG, per germline (reference sequence). There are 14 residues in the CDR3. Method: immunoSEQ multiplex PCR; TCRdb's copy keeps in-frame clones and lacks some. The sample holds just over 50,000 clones; just under 75% are singletons and the top ten take about 16%. Findings of the study overall: Although disease activity or prior therapy may be involved, causes of the repertoire differences remain undefined. Newly diagnosed patients were reported to start with lower TCR diversity than healthy donors.

In regard to this clone: What it binds is not known.

The receptor comes from a human donor with classical Hodgkin lymphoma. The chain is built from TRBV30 and TRBJ2-3; weak D call: TRBD1 (5 bases). The sequenced sample was peripheral blood mononuclear cells (PBMCs), obtained before the second cycle of nivolumab. The CDR3, as DNA: TGTGCCTGGAAATGGGGCCCTAGCACAGATACGCAGTATTTT. It specifies CAWKWGPSTDTQYF. The variable domain in full, with the rest retrieved from reference TRBV30 and TRBJ2-3, is SQTIHQWPATLVQPVGSPLSLECTVEGTSNPNLYWYRQAAGRGLQLLFYSVGIGQISSEVPQNLSASRPQDRQFILSSKKLLLSDSGFYLCAWKWGPSTDTQYFGPGTRLTVL.